These 23 T cell receptor beta chains came from one sample sequenced in a study of blood T cell repertoires in COVID-19. The protocol was immunoSEQ multiplex PCR, while the TCRdb copy is restricted to in-frame clones and leaves out a portion. In the table there are about 200,000 clones, 83% of which are singletons. Sample: PBMCs or T cells enriched from blood (not recorded which). The receptors shown here come from a woman aged 50 to 60 who had been exposed to COVID-19.

This rearrangement joins TRBV18 to TRBJ1-1; D is unresolved. The CDR3 sequence is 13 residues long. V lost 6 bases and J lost 1, with 9 bases in between. The germline CDR1 and CDR2 sequences are KGHSH and LQKENI. CDR3 coding DNA: TGTGCCAGCTCGATTCAGGAGAACACTGAAGCTTTCTTT. Residues: CASSIQENTEAFF.

The chain is built from TRBV28 and TRBJ1-1; D is undetermined. Germline V lookup: CDR1 MDHEN, CDR2 SYDVKM. CDR3 length: 12 residues. With 0 bases removed from V and 6 bases from J, the gap between germline ends came to 5 bases. For the CDR3, the DNA is TGTGCCAGCAGTTTATGGCGGTCTGAAGCTTTCTTT. Translating gives CASSLWRSEAFF.

The chain uses TRBV4-3 and TRBJ2-1; 8 bases fit TRBD2. The CDR3 runs 16 residues. In germline, CDR1 is LGHNA, CDR2 YSLEER. The V and J ends lost 0 bases and 7 bases, in that order; junction bases with no gene match: 8. CDR3 region: CASSQDSGGPGNEQFF. The CDR3 DNA reads as TGCGCCAGCAGCCAAGACTCGGGGGGGCCCGGGAATGAGCAGTTCTTC.

Notes on this clone: The junction does not match germline at one end; this may be a read error. CDR3 amino acids: CASSSYGTGNPGELFF. The CDR3 bases are TGTGCCAGCAGCTCGTATGGGACAGGGAACCCCGGGGAGCTGTTTTTT. The chain joins TRBV7-8 to TRBJ2-2, with 9 bases fitting TRBD1. The CDR3 is 16 amino acids. CDR1 and CDR2 from the germline V gene are SGHVS and FQNEAQ.

This chain links TRBV6-1 with TRBJ1-2; D is possibly TRBD1 (5 bases). Trimming left V 0 bases short and J 8 bases short, with 16 bases between. Germline loops: CDR1 MNHNS, CDR2 SASEGT. The CDR3 covers 15 residues. The CDR3 loop is CASSEAVTGVFGYTF. The CDR3 coding sequence is TGTGCCAGCAGTGAAGCTGTCACAGGAGTATTCGGCTACACCTTC.

The CDR3 region has the DNA TGTGCCAGCAGCCTGGACAGGGTGGTGAGTAATGAAGCTTTCTTT. It translates to CASSLDRVVSNEAFF. The chain carries TRBV5-6 and TRBJ1-1; 8 nucleotides match TRBD1. The CDR3 spans 15 residues. The V segment lost 4 bases and the J segment 7 bases; nucleotides outside the gene matches: 12. Germline-derived CDR1 and CDR2 are SGHDT and YYEEEE. The full variable domain, rest sourced from reference TRBV5-6 and TRBJ1-1, is DAGVTQSPTHLIKTRGQQVTLRCSPKSGHDTVSWYQQALGQGPQFIFQYYEEEERQRGNFPDRFSGHQFPNYSSELNVNALLLGDSALYLCASSLDRVVSNEAFFGQGTRLTVV.

This clone has just a few counts. V is TRBV7-9 and J is TRBJ1-6; D is possibly TRBD1 (5 bases). V was shortened by 1 base and J by 7 bases, with 11 bases between the two germline ends. The CDR3 has 15 amino acids. In germline, CDR1 is SEHNR, CDR2 FQNEAQ (reference sequence). CDR3 in DNA: TGTGCCAGCAGCTTAGTCCAGGGTCTAAATTCACCCCTCCACTTT. This sequence encodes CASSLVQGLNSPLHF.

The rearrangement joins TRBV29-1 to TRBJ2-7; 8 bases line up with TRBD1. Losses at the gene ends were 5 bases for V and 2 bases for J; bases not matched to a gene: 2. Germline lookup yields CDR1 SQVTM and CDR2 ANQGSEA. This CDR3 comprises 12 residues. CDR3 protein: CSVRQGPYEQYF. CDR3 bases: TGCAGCGTTCGACAGGGGCCCTACGAGCAGTACTTC.

A single count supports this clone. The chain recombines TRBV5-4 with TRBJ1-1, with D uncertain. V lost 5 bases and J lost 4, with 15 bases in between. This CDR3 comprises 14 residues. CDR1 is SGHNT, CDR2 YYREEE, per germline (reference sequence). In DNA, the CDR3 is TGTGCCAGCAGTCCTCGTGAGGGTGCCACTGAAGCTTTCTTT. Residues: CASSPREGATEAFF.

This chain links TRBV30 with TRBJ2-7; tentative D call: TRBD2 (6 bases). The CDR3 is 12 residues long. With 4 bases removed from V and 6 bases from J, the gap between germline ends came to 13 bases. Germline V CDR1 and CDR2: GTSNPN, SVGIG (reference sequence). The CDR3 reads CAWKEAGSEQYF. Here the CDR3 DNA reads TGTGCCTGGAAAGAGGCGGGGAGCGAGCAGTACTTC.

The V and J genes are TRBV4-1 and TRBJ2-5, with D perhaps matching TRBD1 (6 bases). Between the trimmed V and J ends, which lost 0 bases and 5 bases, there was a span of 10 bases. The length of the CDR3 is 14 residues. Germline values: CDR1 MGHRA, CDR2 YSYEKL. The CDR3 spells CASSQDRGSETQYF. For the CDR3, the DNA is TGCGCCAGCAGCCAAGACAGGGGATCGGAGACCCAGTACTTC.

The chain recombines TRBV6-2 or TRBV6-3 with TRBJ2-5, with a tentative D call TRBD1 (5 bases). V was trimmed by 2 bases and J by 4 bases, leaving 11 bases between them. The CDR3 loop spans 14 amino acids. Germline V gene data show CDR1 as MNHEY and CDR2 as SVGEGT. The CDR3 spells CASSYVQGSETQYF. The CDR3 region has the DNA TGTGCCAGCAGTTACGTTCAGGGTTCAGAGACCCAGTACTTC.

The chain uses TRBV7-2 and TRBJ2-7; tentatively, D is TRBD2 (6 bases). The CDR3 has 14 amino acids. The V end was cut by 1 base, the J end by 4 bases, with 11 bases between. The germline CDR1 and CDR2 sequences are SGHTA and FQGNSA. This CDR3 is CASSLVGGDYEQYF. CDR3 bases: TGTGCCAGCAGCTTAGTCGGGGGAGATTACGAGCAGTACTTC.

This clone was seen only a few times. The genes are TRBV15 and TRBJ1-4, with TRBD1 as a possible D gene (5 bases). Trimming shortened V by 0 bases and J by 1 base, and 9 bases separated the two germline ends. The germline V gene encodes CDR1 LNHNV and CDR2 YYDKDF (reference sequence). The CDR3 runs 16 residues. DNA of the CDR3: TGTGCCACCAGCAGAGAGGGGAGGGGAACTAATGAAAAACTGTTTTTT. It yields the protein CATSREGRGTNEKLFF.

The V call is TRBV24-1, the J call TRBJ2-2, with TRBD1 identical over 8 bases. CDR3 length: 15 amino acids. Germline V gene sequence: CDR1 KGHDR, CDR2 SFDVKD. J gave up 6 bases and V 3 bases, and 5 bases lay outside the gene matches. The DNA for the CDR3 is TGTGCCACCAGTGATGTATTACAGGGGGCCGGGGAGCTGTTTTTT. This sequence encodes CATSDVLQGAGELFF.

The rearrangement uses TRBV9 and TRBJ2-2; TRBD1 matches at 10 bases. V dropped 4 bases and J dropped 8; count of bases not matched to a gene: 11. The CDR3 totals 16 residues. Germline lookup yields CDR1 SGDLS and CDR2 YYNGEE. This CDR3 is CASSIPRTGGLGELFF. CDR3 in DNA: TGTGCCAGCAGCATCCCAAGGACAGGGGGTCTAGGGGAGCTGTTTTTT. Combining the CDR3 with reference TRBV9 and TRBJ2-2 gives the whole variable domain DSGVTQTPKHLITATGQRVTLRCSPRSGDLSVYWYQQSLDQGLQFLIQYYNGEERAKGNILERFSAQQFPDLHSELNLSSLELGDSALYFCASSIPRTGGLGELFFGEGSRLTVL.

The rearrangement links TRBV6-5 to TRBJ2-7; 9 bases align to TRBD1. The CDR3 runs to 15 residues. With 6 bases clipped from V and 0 bases from J, the junction kept 6 bases outside the gene matches. Germline CDR1 and CDR2: MNHEY and SVGAGI. The CDR3 sequence is CASREPGQGSYEQYF. As DNA, the CDR3 is TGTGCCAGCAGGGAGCCGGGACAGGGCTCCTACGAGCAGTACTTC.

The rearrangement links TRBV19 to TRBJ1-5, with a tentative D call TRBD1 (6 bases). CDR1 LNHDA and CDR2 SQIVND come from the germline V gene (reference sequence). CDR3 length equals 15 residues. Deletions cut 1 base from V and 6 bases from J, with 13 bases between. CDR3 residues: CASSIGQGYGQPQHF. CDR3 nucleotides: TGTGCCAGTAGTATAGGCCAGGGGTACGGTCAGCCCCAGCATTTT.

This clone was recorded only once. The J gene is TRBJ2-7, the V gene TRBV11-2; 10 bases fit TRBD2. J lost 2 bases, V lost 3 bases, and 4 bases had no gene match. The length of the CDR3 is 15 residues. The germline gives CDR1 SGHAT, CDR2 FQNNGV. As DNA, the CDR3 is TGTGCCAGCAGCTTCCGGACTAGCGGTACCTACGAGCAGTACTTC. This translates into CASSFRTSGTYEQYF.

The chain has TRBV2 and TRBJ2-1; TRBD2 matches 9 bases. This CDR3 contains 15 residues. Germline V CDR1 and CDR2: SNHLY, FYNNEI. V shed 6 bases and J 2 bases; nucleotides not matched to a gene: 5. The CDR3 nucleotides read TGTGCCAGCAGGGATAGCGGGGGAGCCTACAATGAGCAGTTCTTC. It codes for CASRDSGGAYNEQFF.

This chain links TRBV7-9 with TRBJ1-2; 8 bases line up with TRBD1. V trimming: 10 bases; J trimming: 1 base; junction bases outside the gene matches: 5. Germline CDR1 reads SEHNR; CDR2 reads FQNEAQ (reference sequence). The CDR3 runs 13 residues. CDR3 protein: CATGTGNNYGYTF. For the CDR3, the DNA is TGTGCCACCGGGACAGGCAATAACTATGGCTACACCTTC.

The chain carries TRBV10-3 and TRBJ2-5; 12 nucleotides match TRBD1. The CDR3 runs to 16 residues. CDR1 is ENHRY, CDR2 SYGVKD, per germline. V shed 4 bases and J 5 bases; nucleotides not matched to a gene: 8. This chain's CDR3 is CAISGRDRGQGETQYF. CDR3 nucleotide sequence: TGTGCCATCAGTGGCCGGGACAGGGGGCAGGGGGAGACCCAGTACTTC.

In the case of this clone: No DNA is shown, since the ends of the CDR3 on it are uncertain; the CDR3 is the one TCRdb lists. The J gene is TRBJ1-1, the V gene TRBV2; the table's D call, TRBD1, was not checked against the DNA. Germline loops: CDR1 SNHLY, CDR2 FYNNEI. The CDR3 length equals 15 residues, ends included. Here the CDR3 reads CASSENWGQGAIGFF.